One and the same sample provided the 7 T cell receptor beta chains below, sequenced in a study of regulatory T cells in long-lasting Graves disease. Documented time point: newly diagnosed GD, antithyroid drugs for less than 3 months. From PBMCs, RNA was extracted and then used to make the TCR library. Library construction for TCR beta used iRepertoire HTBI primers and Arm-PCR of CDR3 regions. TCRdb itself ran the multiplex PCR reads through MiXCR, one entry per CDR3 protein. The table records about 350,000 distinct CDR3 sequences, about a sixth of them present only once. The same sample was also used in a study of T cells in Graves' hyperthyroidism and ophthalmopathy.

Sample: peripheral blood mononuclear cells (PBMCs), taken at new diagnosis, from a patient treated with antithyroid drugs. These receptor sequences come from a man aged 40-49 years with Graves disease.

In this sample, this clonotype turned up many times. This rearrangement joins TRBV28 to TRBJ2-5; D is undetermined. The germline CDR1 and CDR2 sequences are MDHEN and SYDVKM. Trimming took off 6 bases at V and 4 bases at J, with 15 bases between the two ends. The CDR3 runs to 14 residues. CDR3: CASSNIQQIETQYF. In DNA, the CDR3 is TGTGCCAGCAGCAACATCCAACAGATAGAGACCCAGTACTTC.

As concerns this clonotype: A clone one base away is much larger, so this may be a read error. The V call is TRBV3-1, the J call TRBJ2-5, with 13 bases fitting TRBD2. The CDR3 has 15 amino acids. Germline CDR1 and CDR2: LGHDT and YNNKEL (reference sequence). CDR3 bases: TGTGCCAGCAACCAAGGGACTAGCGGGGTGGAGACCCAGTACTTC. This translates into CASNQGTSGVETQYF.

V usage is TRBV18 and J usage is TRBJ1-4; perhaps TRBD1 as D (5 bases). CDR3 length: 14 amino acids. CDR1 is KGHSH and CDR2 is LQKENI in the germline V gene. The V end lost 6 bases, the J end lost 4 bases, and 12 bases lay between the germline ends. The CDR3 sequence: CASSIGGRNEKLFF. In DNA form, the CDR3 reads TGTGCCAGCTCGATCGGGGGACGTAATGAAAAACTGTTTTTT.

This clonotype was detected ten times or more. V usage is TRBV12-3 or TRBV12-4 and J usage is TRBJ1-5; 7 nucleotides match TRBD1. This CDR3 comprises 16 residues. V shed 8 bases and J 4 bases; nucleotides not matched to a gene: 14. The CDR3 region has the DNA TGTGCCAGCGGCTACCTTCTGGGGACAGCAAATCAGCCCCAGCATTTT. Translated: CASGYLLGTANQPQHF.

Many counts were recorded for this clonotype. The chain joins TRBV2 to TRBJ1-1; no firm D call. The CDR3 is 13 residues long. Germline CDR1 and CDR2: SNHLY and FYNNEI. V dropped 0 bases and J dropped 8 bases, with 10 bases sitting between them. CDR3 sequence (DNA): TGTGCCAGCAGTGAAGCGCGCGCTTCCGAAGCTTTCTTT. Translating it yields CASSEARASEAFF.

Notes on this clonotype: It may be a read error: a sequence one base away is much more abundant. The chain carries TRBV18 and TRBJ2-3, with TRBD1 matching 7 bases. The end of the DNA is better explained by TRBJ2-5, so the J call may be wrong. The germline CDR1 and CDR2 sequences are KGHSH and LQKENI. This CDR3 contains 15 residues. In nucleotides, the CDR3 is TGTGTCAGCTCACCACCGACAGGGTTGGGAGAGACCCAGTACTTC. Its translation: CVSSPPTGLGETQYF.

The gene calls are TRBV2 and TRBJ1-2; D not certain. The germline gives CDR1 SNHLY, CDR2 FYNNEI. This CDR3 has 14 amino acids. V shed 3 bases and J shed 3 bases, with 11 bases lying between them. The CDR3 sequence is CASSDLGNDYGYTF. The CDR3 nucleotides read TGTGCCAGCAGTGATCTTGGGAATGACTATGGCTACACCTTC.